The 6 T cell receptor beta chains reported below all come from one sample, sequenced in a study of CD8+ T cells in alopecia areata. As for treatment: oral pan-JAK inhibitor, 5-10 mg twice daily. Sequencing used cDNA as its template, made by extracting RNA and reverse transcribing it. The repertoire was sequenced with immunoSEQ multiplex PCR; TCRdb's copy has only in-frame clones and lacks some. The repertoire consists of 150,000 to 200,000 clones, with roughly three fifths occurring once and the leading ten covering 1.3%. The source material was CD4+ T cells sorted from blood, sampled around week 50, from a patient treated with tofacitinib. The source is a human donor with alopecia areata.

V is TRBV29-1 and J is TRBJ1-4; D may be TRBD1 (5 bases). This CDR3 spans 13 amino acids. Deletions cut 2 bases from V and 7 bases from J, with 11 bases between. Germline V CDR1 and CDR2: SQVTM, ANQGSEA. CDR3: CSVEYGAGEKLFF. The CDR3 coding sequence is TGCAGCGTTGAATACGGGGCAGGTGAAAAACTGTTTTTT.

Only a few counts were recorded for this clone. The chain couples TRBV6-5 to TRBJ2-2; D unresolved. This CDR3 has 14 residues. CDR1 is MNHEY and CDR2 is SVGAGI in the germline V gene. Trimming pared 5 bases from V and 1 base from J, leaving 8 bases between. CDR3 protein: CASSGLGNTGELFF. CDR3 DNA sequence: TGTGCCAGCAGTGGTTTGGGGAACACCGGGGAGCTGTTTTTT.

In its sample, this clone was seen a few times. CDR3 loop: CSVDRRLAHNEQFF. As DNA, the CDR3 is TGCAGCGTTGATCGACGACTAGCACACAATGAGCAGTTCTTC. The J gene is TRBJ2-1, the V gene TRBV29-1; TRBD2 agrees at 7 bases. The CDR3 loop spans 14 amino acids. V shed 3 bases and J 5 bases; nucleotides not matched to a gene: 7. The germline gives CDR1 SQVTM, CDR2 ANQGSEA.

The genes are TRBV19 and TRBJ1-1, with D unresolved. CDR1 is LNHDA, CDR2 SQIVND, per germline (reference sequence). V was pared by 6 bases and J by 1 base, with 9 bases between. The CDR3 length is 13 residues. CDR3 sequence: CASSQERNTEAFF. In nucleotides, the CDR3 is TGTGCCAGTAGCCAAGAGAGGAACACTGAAGCTTTCTTT.

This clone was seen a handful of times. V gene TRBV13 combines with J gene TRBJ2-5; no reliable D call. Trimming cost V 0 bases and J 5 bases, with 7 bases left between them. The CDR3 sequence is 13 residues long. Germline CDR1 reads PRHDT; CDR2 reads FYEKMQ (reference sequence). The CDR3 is CASSLGSPETQYF. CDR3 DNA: TGTGCCAGCAGCTTAGGTAGTCCGGAGACCCAGTACTTC.

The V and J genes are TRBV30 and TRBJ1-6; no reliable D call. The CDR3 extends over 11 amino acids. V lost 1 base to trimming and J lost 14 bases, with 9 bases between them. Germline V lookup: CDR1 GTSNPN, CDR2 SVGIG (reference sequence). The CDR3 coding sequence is TGTGCCTGGAGTGGTCTTAAGACCCTCCACTTT. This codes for CAWSGLKTLHF. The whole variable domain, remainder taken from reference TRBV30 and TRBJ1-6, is SQTIHQWPATLVQPVGSPLSLECTVEGTSNPNLYWYRQAAGRGLQLLFYSVGIGQISSEVPQNLSASRPQDRQFILSSKKLLLSDSGFYLCAWSGLKTLHFGNGTRLTVT.